The clone carrying this T cell receptor (beta chain) was counted ten times or more. The antigen remains unidentified. At the DNA level, this CDR3 is encoded by other sequences in the same sample as well. The related graft donor's blood sample was taken on the day of bone marrow donation. This record belongs to a study of T cells after posttransplantation cyclophosphamide. Only in-frame clones appear in the TCRdb table, and some are missing; sequencing was by immunoSEQ multiplex PCR. The sample counts more than 9,500 clones, none seen once; the ten largest own under 7.5%. The CDR3 consists of 14 residues. Trimming stripped 2 bases from V and 1 base from J, with 8 bases between. Study-level results: Skin or GI-infiltrating T cells shared few TRB sequences with blood. Recipient CMV seropositivity and CMV reactivation strongly tracked TRB clonality. Later blood repertoires were often dominated by clones from the donor CD8+ memory compartment.

What was sequenced was PBMCs. The chain recombines TRBV12-3 or TRBV12-4 with TRBJ1-1; D is possibly TRBD1 (6 bases). The receptor was derived from a woman aged 40 to 55 in good health, CMV-negative, and a related stem cell transplant donor. Here the CDR3 reads CASSLRGTNTEAFF. The CDR3 coding sequence is TGTGCCAGCAGTTTAAGGGGGACGAACACTGAAGCTTTCTTT.